What follows are 28 T cell receptor beta chains derived from one specimen sequenced in a study of blood T cell repertoires in COVID-19. Assay: immunoSEQ multiplex PCR; the TCRdb copy retains only in-frame clones and omits some. The table has about 200,000 clones, roughly 89% seen once. Sequences were obtained from PBMCs or T cells enriched from blood (not recorded which). These receptors came from a woman aged 40 to 55 with acute COVID-19.

The genes are TRBV4-2 and TRBJ2-7, with TRBD1 matching 7 bases. V dropped 4 bases and J dropped 5; count of bases not matched to a gene: 8. CDR3 length equals 14 residues. Germline CDR1 is LGHNA and CDR2 is YNFKEQ. CDR3 DNA: TGTGCCAGCAGCCCCGGCCAGGGGGTACACGAGCAGTACTTC. Its protein product is CASSPGQGVHEQYF.

The rearrangement uses TRBV6-5 and TRBJ1-6, with D maybe TRBD1 (5 bases). CDR1 and CDR2 from the germline V gene are MNHEY and SVGAGI. Trimming removed 3 bases at V and 6 bases at J, with 9 bases between. The length of the CDR3 is 14 residues. The CDR3: CASSYQGGNSPLHF. The CDR3, as DNA: TGTGCCAGCAGTTATCAGGGAGGTAATTCACCCCTCCACTTT.

J is TRBJ2-2 and V is TRBV4-1, with TRBD1 matching 7 bases. The CDR3 loop spans 15 amino acids. The V gene end was trimmed by 5 bases and the J gene end by 4 bases; junction bases not matched to a gene: 7. Germline assignment: CDR1 MGHRA and CDR2 YSYEKL. DNA for the CDR3: TGCGCCAGCAGCTACGACAGGGTTGGCACCGGGGAGCTGTTTTTT. It translates to CASSYDRVGTGELFF.

The V gene is TRBV7-9, the J gene TRBJ2-4; D unclear. V lost 5 bases, J lost 5 bases, and 4 bases lay in between. Looked up from germline, CDR1 is SEHNR and CDR2 is FQNEAQ (reference sequence). The length of the CDR3 is 11 residues. CDR3 sequence: CASSPQNIQYF. The CDR3 DNA follows: TGTGCCAGCAGCCCTCAAAACATTCAGTACTTC.

V is TRBV28 and J is TRBJ1-1; D not certain. This CDR3 comprises 15 residues. Germline V gives CDR1 MDHEN, CDR2 SYDVKM. Trimming took off 5 bases at V and 1 base at J, with 14 bases between the two ends. This chain's CDR3 is CASSPGWGENTEAFF. Here the CDR3 DNA reads TGTGCCAGCAGTCCGGGATGGGGTGAGAACACTGAAGCTTTCTTT.

The chain couples TRBV7-8 to TRBJ1-5; D might be TRBD1 (5 bases). Germline V gene sequence: CDR1 SGHVS, CDR2 FQNEAQ. The CDR3 has 17 amino acids. With 4 bases removed from V and 1 base from J, the gap between germline ends came to 17 bases. CDR3 protein: CASSSRGERVSNQPQHF. CDR3 coding DNA: TGTGCCAGCAGCTCGCGGGGGGAACGTGTGAGCAATCAGCCCCAGCATTTT.

This chain joins TRBV4-2 and TRBJ2-1; 11 bases match TRBD2. Looked up from germline, CDR1 is LGHNA and CDR2 is YNFKEQ. This CDR3 comprises 16 residues. V lost 4 bases, J lost 7 bases, and 9 bases stayed unmatched. The CDR3 DNA is TGTGCCAGCAGCCCCGCGGGGACTAGCGGTAGAAATGAGCAGTTCTTC. Its protein is CASSPAGTSGRNEQFF.

The genes are TRBV6-1 and TRBJ1-2, with 8 bases matching TRBD1. Trimming cost V 1 base and J 6 bases; bases outside gene matches: 7. CDR1 and CDR2 (germline): MNHNS, SASEGT. CDR3 length equals 15 residues. Written as DNA, the CDR3 is TGTGCCAGCAGTGAAGGGAGGACAGGGTTCAATGGCTACACCTTC. It codes for CASSEGRTGFNGYTF.

V is TRBV2 and J is TRBJ2-5, with D perhaps matching TRBD2 (6 bases). Trimming cost V 11 bases and J 2 bases, with 12 bases left between them. Looked up from germline, CDR1 is SNHLY and CDR2 is FYNNEI. CDR3 length: 12 amino acids. CDR3 coding DNA: TGTGCCGGCGGGGCGAGTCAAGAGACCCAGTACTTC. Translating gives CAGGASQETQYF.

V and J are TRBV24-1 and TRBJ1-2; tentatively, D is TRBD1 (5 bases). This CDR3 spans 12 amino acids. Germline CDR1 KGHDR, CDR2 SFDVKD. Trimming removed 7 bases at V and 8 bases at J, with 13 bases between. CDR3 in amino acids: CATSDSYLGYTF. CDR3 nucleotide sequence: TGTGCCACCAGCGACAGCTACTTGGGCTACACCTTC.

This clone was seen once. The J gene is TRBJ2-2, the V gene TRBV2, with 11 bases lining up with TRBD2. CDR3 length: 15 residues. J lost 8 bases, V lost 3 bases, and 5 bases had no gene match. Germline-derived CDR1 and CDR2 are SNHLY and FYNNEI. The CDR3 nucleotides read TGTGCCAGCAGTGACTTTAGCGGGGGGGCAGGGGAGCTGTTTTTT. It encodes CASSDFSGGAGELFF.

The chain links TRBV6-5 to TRBJ1-4; weak D call: TRBD1 (5 bases). This CDR3 has 13 amino acids. Trimming took off 8 bases at V and 6 bases at J, with 13 bases between the two ends. Germline V lookup: CDR1 MNHEY, CDR2 SVGAGI. CDR3 protein: CASHGKGDEKLFF. CDR3 sequence (DNA): TGTGCCAGCCACGGAAAAGGGGATGAAAAACTGTTTTTT.

The CDR3 nucleotides are TGTGCCAGCAGTGATCGGGGACTTGGCGAGCAGTACTTC. This gives the protein CASSDRGLGEQYF. J is TRBJ2-7 and V is TRBV2; perhaps TRBD2 as D (6 bases). Germline V gives CDR1 SNHLY, CDR2 FYNNEI. This CDR3 spans 13 amino acids. Deletions cut 3 bases from V and 6 bases from J, with 12 bases between.

V gene TRBV3-1 (or the pseudogene TRBV3-2) combines with J gene TRBJ2-5; perhaps TRBD1 as D (6 bases). Per the germline V gene, CDR1 is LGHDT and CDR2 is YNNKEL (reference sequence). The CDR3 runs 15 residues. Trimming left V 3 bases short and J 0 bases short, with 11 bases between. This CDR3 reads CASSQSRGYQETQYF. The CDR3 DNA reads as TGTGCCAGCAGCCAGTCTAGGGGGTACCAAGAGACCCAGTACTTC.

The V gene is TRBV5-1, the J gene TRBJ2-7; 7 bases map to TRBD1. V dropped 4 bases and J dropped 0; count of bases not matched to a gene: 4. This CDR3 contains 14 residues. CDR1 and CDR2 from the germline V gene are SGHRS and YFSETQ. In DNA, the CDR3 is TGCGCCAGCAGCGACCGGGACAGCTCCTACGAGCAGTACTTC. Encoded protein: CASSDRDSSYEQYF. The entire variable domain, with the rest obtained from reference TRBV5-1 and TRBJ2-7, is as follows: KAGVTQTPRYLIKTRGQQVTLSCSPISGHRSVSWYQQTPGQGLQFLFEYFSETQRNKGNFPGRFSGRQFSNSRSEMNVSTLELGDSALYLCASSDRDSSYEQYFGPGTRLTVT.

J is TRBJ2-1 and V is TRBV19, with 8 bases aligning to TRBD2. CDR3 length equals 15 residues. Germline CDR1 is LNHDA and CDR2 is SQIVND (reference sequence). V shed 1 base, J shed 7 bases, and the junction held 6 bases outside the gene matches. The CDR3 DNA sequence: TGTGCCAGTAGTATAGCTGCGGGGGGAAGGAATGAGCAGTTCTTC. It encodes CASSIAAGGRNEQFF.

On this clone: One junction end disagrees with the germline gene, perhaps due to a read error. The chain links TRBV7-9 to TRBJ1-1; D call uncertain. The CDR3 has 10 residues. Germline V gene data show CDR1 as SEHNR and CDR2 as FQNEAQ (reference sequence). Written as DNA, the CDR3 is TGTGCCAGCAGCTTCCCTGAGGCTTTCTTT. It yields the protein CASSFPEAFF.

The chain joins TRBV6-5 to TRBJ2-2, with 8 bases matching TRBD2. The CDR3 runs to 15 residues. Germline CDR1 is MNHEY and CDR2 is SVGAGI. V lost 5 bases to trimming and J lost 4 bases; unmatched junction nucleotides: 6. The CDR3 region is CASSRQAGVTGELFF. The CDR3 region has the DNA TGTGCCAGCAGTCGACAAGCGGGGGTCACCGGGGAGCTGTTTTTT.

V gene TRBV23-1 combines with J gene TRBJ1-2, with D possibly TRBD1 on 5 matching bases. TRBV23-1 has ORF status, its function being uncertain. V gave up 0 bases and J gave up 7 bases, with 15 bases separating them. The CDR3 extends over 15 amino acids. Here the CDR3 DNA reads TGCGCCAGCAGTCAATCGATGGGGGGTGAGGTTGGCTACACCTTC. Its translation is CASSQSMGGEVGYTF.

This chain joins TRBV18 and TRBJ2-1, with D unresolved. The CDR3 loop spans 13 amino acids. Trimming cost V 5 bases and J 3 bases, with 8 bases left between them. In germline, CDR1 is KGHSH, CDR2 LQKENI. The CDR3 protein is CASSTGVYNEQFF. CDR3 nucleotides: TGTGCCAGCTCAACCGGAGTCTACAATGAGCAGTTCTTC.

The chain is built from TRBV3-1 (or the pseudogene TRBV3-2) and TRBJ2-7; 9 nucleotides match TRBD1. The CDR3 length is 17 residues. Germline V gene lookup returns CDR1 LGHDT and CDR2 YNNKEL (reference sequence). Trimming removed 2 bases from V and 3 bases from J; junction bases left unmatched: 11. The CDR3 loop is CASSQRGVGTGLYEQYF. The CDR3 coding sequence is TGTGCCAGCAGCCAAAGGGGGGTAGGGACAGGGCTCTACGAGCAGTACTTC.

CDR3 sequence (DNA): TGTGCCAGCACCATAGCGGGAGGAATTGGAGAGACCCAGTACTTC. Amino acids: CASTIAGGIGETQYF. The chain uses TRBV6-5 and TRBJ2-5; 10 bases match TRBD2. This CDR3 has 15 amino acids. Germline V CDR1 and CDR2: MNHEY, SVGAGI. Trimming at V came to 7 bases and at J to 4 bases, leaving 9 bases not matched to a gene.

This clone was counted a single time. The V gene is TRBV9, the J gene TRBJ2-3; TRBD2 matches at 9 bases. V gave up 2 bases and J gave up 2 bases; unmatched junction bases: 6. Germline CDR1 and CDR2: SGDLS and YYNGEE. The CDR3 is 16 amino acids. The CDR3 DNA reads TGTGCCAGCAGCGTTAGCGGGAGTGGGGCCACAGATACGCAGTATTTT. Residues: CASSVSGSGATDTQYF.

This chain uses TRBV11-2 with TRBJ1-2; D is undetermined. The length of the CDR3 is 13 residues. Germline CDR1 SGHAT, CDR2 FQNNGV. Trimming left V 1 base short and J 2 bases short, with 5 bases between. CDR3 sequence: CASSLVQNYGYTF. CDR3 nucleotides: TGTGCCAGCAGCTTAGTACAGAACTATGGCTACACCTTC.

V gene TRBV30 combines with J gene TRBJ2-7, with 12 bases fitting TRBD2. Germline lookup yields CDR1 GTSNPN and CDR2 SVGIG (reference sequence). Trimming cost V 2 bases and J 3 bases; bases outside gene matches: 14. This CDR3 comprises 18 residues. This chain's CDR3 is CAWSLTSGSPLFGYEQYF. The CDR3 region has the DNA TGTGCCTGGAGTTTGACTAGCGGGAGTCCTCTTTTCGGCTACGAGCAGTACTTC.

The chain is built from TRBV18 and TRBJ2-5; 11 nucleotides align to TRBD1. The germline CDR1 and CDR2 sequences are KGHSH and LQKENI. The CDR3 has 15 amino acids. The trim removed 8 bases at V and 1 base at J, leaving 6 bases unmatched. The DNA of the CDR3 is TGTGCCAGCACCAAGGGACAGGGGGTCCAAGAGACCCAGTACTTC. It codes for CASTKGQGVQETQYF.

The gene calls are TRBV19 and TRBJ2-1; tentative D call: TRBD1 (6 bases). Germline CDR1 and CDR2: LNHDA and SQIVND (reference sequence). The CDR3 totals 15 residues. With 6 bases removed from V and 8 bases from J, the gap between germline ends came to 20 bases. The DNA of the CDR3 is TGTGCCAGTAGCGGTGGTGGGGCAGGGGCCGATGAGCAGTTCTTC. It is translated as CASSGGGAGADEQFF.

A word on this clone: Distinct nucleotide sequences in the sample also encode this CDR3. The J gene is TRBJ1-2, the V gene TRBV19; D unclear. The CDR3 contains 11 residues. The ends were cut back, 5 bases at V and 6 bases at J, with 7 bases in the middle. The germline gives CDR1 LNHDA, CDR2 SQIVND (reference sequence). CDR3 sequence: CASSRRDGYTF. The CDR3 bases are TGTGCCAGTAGTCGGAGGGATGGCTACACCTTC. The whole variable domain, filled in from reference TRBV19 and TRBJ1-2, reads DGGITQSPKYLFRKEGQNVTLSCEQNLNHDAMYWYRQDPGQGLRLIYYSQIVNDFQKGDIAEGYSVSREKKESFPLTVTSAQKNPTAFYLCASSRRDGYTFGSGTRLTVV.